This T cell receptor (beta chain) emerged from a study of blood T cell repertoires in COVID-19. About the study: The United States, Italy and Spain provided the acute and convalescent COVID-19 samples.

There are 13 residues in the CDR3. V shed 5 bases, J shed 8 bases, and the junction held 7 bases outside the gene matches. The germline V gene has CDR1 SGHTA and CDR2 FQGNSA. The Seattle patients, enrolled during active infection, were followed longitudinally. Measured with immunoSEQ multiplex PCR; TCRdb has only the in-frame clones, and not every one. The sample consists of hundreds of thousands of clones, almost 90% of them appearing once. The receptor comes from an older woman with COVID-19, enrolled during active disease. Sequencing was performed on peripheral blood. The chain links TRBV7-2 to TRBJ1-2; 8 nucleotides align to TRBD1. CDR3 sequence (DNA): TGTGCCAGCAGCCAGGACAGGGTGCGCGGCTACACCTTC. Translated, it gives CASSQDRVRGYTF.